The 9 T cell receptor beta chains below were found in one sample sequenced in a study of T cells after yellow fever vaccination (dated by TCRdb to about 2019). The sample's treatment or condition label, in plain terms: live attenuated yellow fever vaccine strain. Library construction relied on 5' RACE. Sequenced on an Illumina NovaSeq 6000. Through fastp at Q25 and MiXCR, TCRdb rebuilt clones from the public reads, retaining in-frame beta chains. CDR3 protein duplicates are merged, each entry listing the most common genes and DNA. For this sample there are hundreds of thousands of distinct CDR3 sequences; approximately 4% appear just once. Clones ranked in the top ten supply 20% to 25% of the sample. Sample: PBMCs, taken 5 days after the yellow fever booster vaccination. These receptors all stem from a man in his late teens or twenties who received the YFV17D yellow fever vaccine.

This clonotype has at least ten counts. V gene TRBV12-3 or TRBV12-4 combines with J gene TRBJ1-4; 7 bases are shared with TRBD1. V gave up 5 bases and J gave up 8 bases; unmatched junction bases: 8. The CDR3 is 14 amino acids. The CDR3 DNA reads TGTGCCAGCAGTCGGGACAGAGGATCGGAAAAACTGTTTTTT. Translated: CASSRDRGSEKLFF.

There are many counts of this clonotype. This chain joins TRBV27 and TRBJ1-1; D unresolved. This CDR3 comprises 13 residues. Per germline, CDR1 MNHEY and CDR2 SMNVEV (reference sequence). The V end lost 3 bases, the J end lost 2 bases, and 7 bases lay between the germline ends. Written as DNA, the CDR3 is TGTGCCAGCAGTTTCGTTAAAAACACTGAAGCTTTCTTT. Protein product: CASSFVKNTEAFF.

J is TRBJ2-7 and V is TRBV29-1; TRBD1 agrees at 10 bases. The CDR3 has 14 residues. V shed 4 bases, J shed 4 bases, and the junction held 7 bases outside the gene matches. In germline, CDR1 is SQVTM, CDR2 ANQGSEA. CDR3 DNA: TGCAGCGTTGGCACCGGGACAGGGGCGTACGAGCAGTACTTC. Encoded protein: CSVGTGTGAYEQYF.

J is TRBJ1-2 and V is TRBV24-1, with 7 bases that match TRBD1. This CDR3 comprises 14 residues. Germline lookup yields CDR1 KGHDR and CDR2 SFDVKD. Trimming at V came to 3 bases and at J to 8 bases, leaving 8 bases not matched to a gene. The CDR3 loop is CATSDADRFGGYTF. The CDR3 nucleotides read TGTGCCACCAGTGATGCGGACAGGTTCGGAGGCTACACCTTC.

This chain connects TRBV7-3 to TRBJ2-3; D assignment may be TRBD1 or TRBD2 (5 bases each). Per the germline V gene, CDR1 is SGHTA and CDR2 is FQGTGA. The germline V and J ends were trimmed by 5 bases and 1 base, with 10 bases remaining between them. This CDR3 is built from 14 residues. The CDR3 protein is CASSVLGGTDTQYF. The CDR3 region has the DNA TGTGCCAGCAGCGTGCTGGGGGGCACAGATACGCAGTATTTT.

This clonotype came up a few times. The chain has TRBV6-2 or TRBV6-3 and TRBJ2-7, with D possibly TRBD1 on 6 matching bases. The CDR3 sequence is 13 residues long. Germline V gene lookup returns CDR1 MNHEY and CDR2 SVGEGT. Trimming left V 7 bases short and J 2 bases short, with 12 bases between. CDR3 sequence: CASNPGEPYEQYF. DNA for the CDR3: TGTGCCAGCAATCCAGGGGAACCCTACGAGCAGTACTTC.

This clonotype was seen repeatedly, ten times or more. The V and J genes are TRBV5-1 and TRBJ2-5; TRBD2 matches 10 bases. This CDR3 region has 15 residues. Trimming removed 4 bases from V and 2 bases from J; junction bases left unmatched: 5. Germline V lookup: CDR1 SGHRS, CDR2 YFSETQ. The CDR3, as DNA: TGCGCCAGCAGCCCCGGACTAGCGGCACAAGAGACCCAGTACTTC. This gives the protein CASSPGLAAQETQYF. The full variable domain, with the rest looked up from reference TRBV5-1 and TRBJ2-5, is KAGVTQTPRYLIKTRGQQVTLSCSPISGHRSVSWYQQTPGQGLQFLFEYFSETQRNKGNFPGRFSGRQFSNSRSEMNVSTLELGDSALYLCASSPGLAAQETQYFGPGTRLLVL.

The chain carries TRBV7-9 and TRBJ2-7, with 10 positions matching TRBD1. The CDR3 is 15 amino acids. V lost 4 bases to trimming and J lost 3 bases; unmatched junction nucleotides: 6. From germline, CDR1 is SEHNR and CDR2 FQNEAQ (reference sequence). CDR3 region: CASSWVRDRGYEQYF. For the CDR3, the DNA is TGTGCCAGCAGCTGGGTGCGGGACAGGGGCTACGAGCAGTACTTC.

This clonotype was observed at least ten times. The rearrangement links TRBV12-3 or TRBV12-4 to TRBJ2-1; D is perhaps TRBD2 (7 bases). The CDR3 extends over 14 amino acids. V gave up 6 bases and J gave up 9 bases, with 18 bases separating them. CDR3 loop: CASRRAGAPGEQFF. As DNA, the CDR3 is TGTGCCAGCAGGAGGGCGGGGGCCCCCGGTGAGCAGTTCTTC.